The rows below give T cell receptor beta chains drawn from one sample of a study of blood T cell repertoires in COVID-19. Generated by immunoSEQ multiplex PCR, the TCRdb table keeps only in-frame clones and is missing some. The data contain roughly 180,000 clones, around 81% of them singletons. Sequenced: peripheral blood. All receptors come from a woman aged 40 to 50 with COVID-19, enrolled during active disease. Both conserved end residues are part of each CDR3. A D gene is named only where the DNA matches it firmly. The size of a clone is reported for some rows only, either as once, few or many, or as a class for expanded clones.

size: -
J: TRBJ1-4
V: TRBV19
D: -
length: 16
CDR3: CASTGQAKVTNEKLFF
DNA: TGTGCCAGTACGGGACAAGCGAAAGTCACAAATGAAAAACTGTTTTTT

size: -
J: TRBJ2-7
V: TRBV10-3
D: TRBD1
length: 14
CDR3: CAISGDRDNYEQYF
DNA: TGTGCCATCAGCGGGGACAGGGATAATTACGAGCAGTACTTC

size: -
J: TRBJ2-1
V: TRBV2
D: -
length: 14
CDR3: CATRRGGGDNEQFF
DNA: TGTGCCACCCGTAGGGGCGGAGGGGACAATGAGCAGTTCTTC

size: -
J: TRBJ2-4
V: TRBV3-1/TRBV3-2
D: TRBD1
length: 17
CDR3: CASSQEKSGTGLDIQYF
DNA: TGTGCCAGCAGCCAAGAAAAGTCGGGGACAGGGTTGGACATTCAGTACTTC

size: -
J: TRBJ1-1
V: TRBV4-1
D: TRBD1
length: 15
CDR3: CASSHVHTGATEAFF
DNA: TGCGCCAGCAGTCACGTACACACAGGGGCCACTGAAGCTTTCTTT

size: -
J: TRBJ1-2
V: TRBV27
D: -
length: 13
CDR3: CASSTYGLPGYTF
DNA: TGTGCCAGCAGTACGTATGGACTGCCTGGCTACACCTTC

size: -
J: TRBJ2-3
V: TRBV19
D: TRBD2
length: 17
CDR3: CASSVLKRGSTADTQYF
DNA: TGTGCCAGTAGTGTCCTCAAGCGGGGTAGTACGGCAGATACGCAGTATTTT

size: -
J: TRBJ2-5
V: TRBV18
D: TRBD1
length: 14
CDR3: CASSPQGVQETQYF
DNA: TGTGCCAGCTCACCGCAGGGGGTCCAAGAGACCCAGTACTTC

size: -
J: TRBJ2-3
V: TRBV18
D: -
length: 14
CDR3: CASSPGLSTDTQYF
DNA: TGTGCCAGCTCACCGGGGCTGAGCACAGATACGCAGTATTTT

size: -
J: TRBJ2-3
V: TRBV4-1
D: TRBD2
length: 18
CDR3: CASSQDLAGGRSTDTQYF
DNA: TGCGCCAGCAGCCAAGACTTAGCGGGGGGGCGGAGCACAGATACGCAGTATTTT

size: -
J: TRBJ2-3
V: TRBV3-1/TRBV3-2
D: TRBD2
length: 16
CDR3: CASSQEHSGSTDTQYF
DNA: TGTGCCAGCAGCCAAGAGCATAGCGGGAGCACAGATACGCAGTATTTT

size: -
J: TRBJ2-5
V: TRBV5-5
D: TRBD2
length: 13
CDR3: CASSSSSGETQYF
DNA: TGTGCCAGCAGCTCATCTAGCGGAGAGACCCAGTACTTC

size: -
J: TRBJ2-7
V: TRBV2
D: -
length: 12
CDR3: CASSERSYEQYF
DNA: TGTGCCAGCAGTGAACGGTCCTACGAGCAGTACTTC

size: -
J: TRBJ2-7
V: TRBV6-5
D: -
length: 16
CDR3: CASSYSRGAGPYEQYF
DNA: TGTGCCAGCAGTTACTCCCGGGGGGCGGGTCCCTACGAGCAGTACTTC

size: -
J: TRBJ1-2
V: TRBV6-5
D: -
length: 12
CDR3: CASLAANYGYTF
DNA: TGTGCCAGCTTGGCAGCTAACTATGGCTACACCTTC

size: -
J: TRBJ2-3
V: TRBV24-1
D: -
length: 13
CDR3: CATSSGDGDTQYF
DNA: TGTGCCACCAGCTCGGGGGACGGGGATACGCAGTATTTT

size: once
J: TRBJ2-7
V: TRBV28
D: TRBD2
length: 13
CDR3: CASQGLVGYEQYF
DNA: TGTGCCAGCCAGGGACTAGTTGGCTACGAGCAGTACTTC

size: -
J: TRBJ2-5
V: TRBV20-1
D: TRBD1
length: 14
CDR3: CSASRAGTGKTQYF
DNA: TGCAGTGCTAGTCGGGCCGGGACAGGAAAGACCCAGTACTTC

size: -
J: TRBJ2-5
V: TRBV11-3
D: -
length: 13
CDR3: CASSLGPQETQYF
DNA: TGTGCCAGCAGCTTAGGGCCCCAAGAGACCCAGTACTTC

size: -
J: TRBJ2-2
V: TRBV28
D: -
length: 17
CDR3: CASTPPSGSEGTGELFF
DNA: TGTGCCAGCACCCCACCCAGCGGGTCCGAAGGTACCGGGGAGCTGTTTTTT

size: -
J: TRBJ2-7
V: TRBV19
D: -
length: 15
CDR3: CATRDGLTHNYEQYF
DNA: TGTGCCACCAGGGACGGACTAACCCATAACTACGAGCAGTACTTC

size: -
J: TRBJ2-2
V: TRBV29-1
D: -
length: 13
CDR3: CSVGNSYTGELFF
DNA: TGCAGCGTTGGGAACAGCTACACCGGGGAGCTGTTTTTT

size: -
J: TRBJ2-3
V: TRBV7-2
D: TRBD2
length: 14
CDR3: CASSAGLAADTQYF
DNA: TGTGCCAGCAGCGCGGGACTAGCAGCAGATACGCAGTATTTT

size: once
J: TRBJ2-3
V: TRBV30
D: -
length: 16
CDR3: CASQTGSLSSTDTQYF
DNA: TGTGCCTCACAGACAGGATCCCTTTCTAGCACAGATACGCAGTATTTT

size: -
J: TRBJ1-2
V: TRBV18
D: -
length: 15
CDR3: CASSPGWDTTYGYTF
DNA: TGTGCCAGCTCACCAGGCTGGGACACAACCTATGGCTACACCTTC

size: -
J: TRBJ2-3
V: TRBV3-1/TRBV3-2
D: -
length: 15
CDR3: CASSSRLGGFGTQYF
DNA: TGTGCCAGCAGCTCCCGACTAGGAGGGTTTGGTACGCAGTATTTT

size: -
J: TRBJ2-3
V: TRBV30
D: -
length: 13
CDR3: CAWSVRGTDTQYF
DNA: TGTGCCTGGAGTGTACGGGGAACAGATACGCAGTATTTT

size: -
J: TRBJ2-7
V: TRBV12-3/TRBV12-4
D: -
length: 13
CDR3: CASSYPTSYEQYF
DNA: TGTGCCAGCAGTTACCCTACTAGCTACGAGCAGTACTTC

size: few
J: TRBJ1-5
V: TRBV2
D: TRBD1
length: 16
CDR3: CASSLLPGQGREPQHF
DNA: TGTGCCAGCAGTCTTTTACCGGGACAGGGTAGGGAGCCCCAGCATTTT

size: -
J: TRBJ1-1
V: TRBV18
D: -
length: 15
CDR3: CASSRGGGGYTEAFF
DNA: TGTGCCAGCTCACGGGGGGGCGGCGGGTACACTGAAGCTTTCTTT

size: -
J: TRBJ2-7
V: TRBV6-2/TRBV6-3
D: -
length: 11
CDR3: CASSNGWEQYF
DNA: TGTGCCAGCAGTAACGGGTGGGAGCAGTACTTC

size: -
J: TRBJ2-3
V: TRBV11-3
D: TRBD2
length: 16
CDR3: CASSFRLAGTTDTQYF
DNA: TGTGCCAGCAGCTTTAGACTAGCGGGAACCACAGATACGCAGTATTTT

size: -
J: TRBJ2-7
V: TRBV6-5
D: -
length: 10
CDR3: CASGEYEQYF
DNA: TGTGCCAGCGGGGAGTACGAGCAGTACTTC

size: -
J: TRBJ2-1
V: TRBV6-1
D: TRBD1
length: 15
CDR3: CASSEPGQGGNEQFF
DNA: TGTGCCAGCAGTGAACCGGGACAGGGGGGCAATGAGCAGTTCTTC

size: few
J: TRBJ1-5
V: TRBV7-2
D: TRBD1
length: 14
CDR3: CASSLRQGDQPQHF
DNA: TGTGCCAGCAGCTTGCGACAGGGCGATCAGCCCCAGCATTTT

size: -
J: TRBJ1-3
V: TRBV3-1/TRBV3-2
D: -
length: 12
CDR3: CASSQHGNTIYF
DNA: TGTGCCAGCAGCCAACATGGAAACACCATATATTTT

size: -
J: TRBJ1-2
V: TRBV20-1
D: TRBD1
length: 14
CDR3: CSASGAGTGSGYTF
DNA: TGCAGTGCTAGTGGAGCCGGGACAGGGAGTGGCTACACCTTC

size: -
J: TRBJ2-5
V: TRBV3-1/TRBV3-2
D: -
length: 14
CDR3: CASSPKGLRETQYF
DNA: TGTGCCAGCAGCCCTAAGGGACTCAGGGAGACCCAGTACTTC

size: once
J: TRBJ1-5
V: TRBV28
D: -
length: 14
CDR3: CASSGGGFAQPQHF
DNA: TGTGCCAGCAGTGGGGGGGGGTTTGCCCAGCCCCAGCATTTT

size: once
J: TRBJ2-1
V: TRBV30
D: -
length: 13
CDR3: CAWSVVAPPTKFF
DNA: TGTGCCTGGAGTGTGGTGGCGCCACCCACTAAGTTCTTC

size: few
J: TRBJ2-5
V: TRBV2
D: -
length: 15
CDR3: CASMLDRGPQETQYF
DNA: TGTGCCAGCATGTTGGATAGGGGCCCTCAAGAGACCCAGTACTTC

size: -
J: TRBJ1-1
V: TRBV29-1
D: TRBD1
length: 13
CDR3: CSVEYDRGTEAFF
DNA: TGCAGCGTTGAGTATGACAGGGGAACTGAAGCTTTCTTT

size: once
J: TRBJ2-2
V: TRBV6-4
D: -
length: 13
CDR3: CASSPQMTGELFF
DNA: TGTGCCAGCAGCCCCCAGATGACCGGGGAGCTGTTTTTT

size: -
J: TRBJ1-2
V: TRBV10-3
D: TRBD1
length: 13
CDR3: CAISEGTDGGYTF
DNA: TGTGCCATCAGTGAAGGGACAGATGGTGGCTACACCTTC

size: -
J: TRBJ1-5
V: TRBV5-4
D: -
length: 18
CDR3: CASSLGDNQGGGNQPQHF
DNA: TGTGCCAGCAGCTTGGGGGATAACCAGGGTGGAGGGAATCAGCCCCAGCATTTT

size: -
J: TRBJ2-1
V: TRBV3-1/TRBV3-2
D: -
length: 12
CDR3: CASSLRNNEQFF
DNA: TGTGCCAGCAGCCTTCGTAACAATGAGCAGTTCTTC

size: -
J: TRBJ2-3
V: TRBV10-3
D: TRBD2
length: 14
CDR3: CAITISGNTDTQYF
DNA: TGTGCCATCACTATTAGCGGGAACACAGATACGCAGTATTTT

size: -
J: TRBJ2-7
V: TRBV7-9
D: TRBD1
length: 16
CDR3: CASSFRQGGSSYEQYF
DNA: TGTGCCAGCAGCTTTCGACAGGGGGGGAGCTCCTACGAGCAGTACTTC

size: -
J: TRBJ2-7
V: TRBV28
D: -
length: 11
CDR3: CASTSGYEQYF
DNA: TGTGCCAGCACCTCGGGGTACGAGCAGTACTTC

size: -
J: TRBJ2-7
V: TRBV20-1
D: TRBD1
length: 14
CDR3: CSASGTGSLGEQYF
DNA: TGCAGTGCTAGTGGGACAGGGAGTTTAGGCGAGCAGTACTTC

size: -
J: TRBJ2-1
V: TRBV3-1/TRBV3-2
D: TRBD2
length: 16
CDR3: CASSQLGGAGHNEQFF
DNA: TGTGCCAGCAGCCAACTAGGTGGAGCGGGGCACAATGAGCAGTTCTTC

size: -
J: TRBJ2-6
V: TRBV3-1/TRBV3-2
D: -
length: 17
CDR3: CASSQAAGAGGANVLTF
DNA: TGTGCCAGCAGCCAAGCGGCGGGGGCGGGCGGGGCCAACGTCCTGACTTTC

size: once
J: TRBJ2-5
V: TRBV7-2
D: TRBD1
length: 13
CDR3: CASSLGQGETQYF
DNA: TGTGCCAGCAGCTTAGGACAGGGAGAGACCCAGTACTTC

size: -
J: TRBJ1-4
V: TRBV27
D: -
length: 15
CDR3: CASSFSGGAGEKLFF
DNA: TGTGCCAGCAGTTTTAGTGGGGGCGCGGGTGAAAAACTGTTTTTT

size: -
J: TRBJ2-1
V: TRBV5-1
D: TRBD2
length: 16
CDR3: CASSSGLAGVWNEQFF
DNA: TGCGCCAGCAGCTCGGGACTAGCGGGAGTTTGGAATGAGCAGTTCTTC

size: -
J: TRBJ2-5
V: TRBV12-3/TRBV12-4
D: TRBD2
length: 13
CDR3: CASTSGTRETQYF
DNA: TGTGCCAGCACCTCGGGGACTAGGGAGACCCAGTACTTC

size: -
J: TRBJ2-5
V: TRBV18
D: -
length: 16
CDR3: CASSPEQAQYQETQYF
DNA: TGTGCCAGCTCACCAGAGCAGGCTCAGTACCAAGAGACCCAGTACTTC